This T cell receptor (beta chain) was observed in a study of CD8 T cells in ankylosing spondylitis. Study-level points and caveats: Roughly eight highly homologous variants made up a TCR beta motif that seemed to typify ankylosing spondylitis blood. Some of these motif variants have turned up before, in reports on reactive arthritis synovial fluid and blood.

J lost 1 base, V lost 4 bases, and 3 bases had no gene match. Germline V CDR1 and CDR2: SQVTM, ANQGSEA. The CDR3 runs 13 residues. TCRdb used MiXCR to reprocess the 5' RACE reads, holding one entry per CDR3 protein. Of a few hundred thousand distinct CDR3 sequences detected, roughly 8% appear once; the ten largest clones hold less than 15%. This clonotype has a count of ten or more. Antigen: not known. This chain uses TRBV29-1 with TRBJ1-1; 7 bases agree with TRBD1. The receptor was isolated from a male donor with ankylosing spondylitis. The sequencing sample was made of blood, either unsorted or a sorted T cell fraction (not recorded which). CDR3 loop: CSVGDSRNTEAFF. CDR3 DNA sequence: TGCAGCGTTGGGGACAGCAGGAACACTGAAGCTTTCTTT.